This T cell receptor beta chain was recorded in a study of cytomegalovirus exposure and HLA in healthy donors. Primers included in the PCR were 60 Vbeta and 13 Jbeta primers. As processed by the authors: Per a later analysis, the number of unique TCR beta chains was some 80 million, of which around 9.9 million were shared. Produced via immunoSEQ multiplex PCR; TCRdb's table is partial and in-frame only. V, J and clone size were drawn from that table, and D and trimming were deduced from the DNA. Found here are 130,000 to 150,000 clones, over 65% of them singletons; the top ten hold 2.5% to 3.5%. The study, taken as a whole, reports: Within a later analysis, the majority of CMV-associated TCR beta chains appeared HLA-restricted. Upon later analysis, HLA-associated TCR beta chains proved more clonally expanded than other, equally common chains. Immune exposure was documented only through CMV serostatus.

Notes on this clone: Its antigen is undetermined.

The receptor was isolated from a man aged 35-49 years in good health and CMV-seropositive. The sample consisted of PBMCs.

CDR3 residues: CASSLGLAGASYEQYF. Written as DNA, the CDR3 is TGTGCCAGCAGCTTAGGACTAGCGGGCGCCTCCTACGAGCAGTACTTC. This chain links TRBV7-2 with TRBJ2-7, with 10 nucleotides matching TRBD2. This CDR3 region has 16 residues. The J segment lost 0 bases and the V segment lost 1 base, leaving 3 bases of the junction unmatched. Germline lookup yields CDR1 SGHTA and CDR2 FQGNSA.